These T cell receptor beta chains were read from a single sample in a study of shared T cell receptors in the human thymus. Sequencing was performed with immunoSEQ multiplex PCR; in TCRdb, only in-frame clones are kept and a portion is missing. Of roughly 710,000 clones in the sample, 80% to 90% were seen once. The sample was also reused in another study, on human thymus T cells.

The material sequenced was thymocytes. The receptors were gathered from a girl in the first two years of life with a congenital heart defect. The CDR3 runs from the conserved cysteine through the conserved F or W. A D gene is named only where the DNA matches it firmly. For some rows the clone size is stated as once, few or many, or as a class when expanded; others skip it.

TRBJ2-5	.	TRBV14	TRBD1	TGTGCCAGCAGCCGTCACGCCAGGGGGATACAGACCCAGTACTTC	CASSRHARGIQTQYF
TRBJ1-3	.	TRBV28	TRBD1	TGTGCCAGCAGCTTCAGTGTACAGGGGGCGACTACTGGAAACACCATATATTTT	CASSFSVQGATTGNTIYF
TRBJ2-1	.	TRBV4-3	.	TGCGCCAGCAGCCAAGATATCCCCGGGGGAGCGGATACCTACAATGAGCAGTTCTTC	CASSQDIPGGADTYNEQFF
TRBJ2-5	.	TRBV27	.	TGTGCCAGCAGGCCCGTCCTACAGGGAGAGACCCAGTACTTC	CASRPVLQGETQYF
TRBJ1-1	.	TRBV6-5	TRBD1	TGTGCCAGCAGTTACTCGGGACAGGCTGAAGCTTTCTTT	CASSYSGQAEAFF
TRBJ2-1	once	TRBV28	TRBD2	TGTGCCAGCAGTTCCTATTTTAAGCGGGGGTGCCGCAATGAGCAGTTCTTC	CASSSYFKRGCRNEQFF
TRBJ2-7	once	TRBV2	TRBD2	TGTGCCAGCAGTGAGCCCAGCGGGGGTACCCAATACGAGCAGTACTTC	CASSEPSGGTQYEQYF
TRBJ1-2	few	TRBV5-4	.	TGTGCCAGCAGCTTGGTTGGGCCCGCGAGCTATGGCTACACCTTC	CASSLVGPASYGYTF
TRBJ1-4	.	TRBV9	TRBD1	TGTGCCAGCAGCGTAGGGTCATCAGGGGGCGGTGAAAAACTGTTTTTT	CASSVGSSGGGEKLFF
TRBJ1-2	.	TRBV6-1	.	TGTGCCAGCTCGGTCGGACTCTTCTATGGCTACACCTTC	CASSVGLFYGYTF
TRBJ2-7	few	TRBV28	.	TGTGCCAGCAGTTGGTACTCGTCCTACGAGCAGTACTTC	CASSWYSSYEQYF
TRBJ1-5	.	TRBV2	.	TGTGCCAGCAGTGAAGCGAGGAGGGGCCTTAGCAATCAGCCCCAGCATTTT	CASSEARRGLSNQPQHF
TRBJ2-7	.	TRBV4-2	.	TGTGCCAGCAGCCCCGGGGGGAACAGGGAAGGTCCCTACGAGCAGTACTTC	CASSPGGNREGPYEQYF
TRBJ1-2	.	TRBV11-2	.	TGTGCCAGCAGCTTGGGAGGGCGGCTCTATGGCTACACCTTC	CASSLGGRLYGYTF
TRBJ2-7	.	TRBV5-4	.	TGTGCCAGCAGCTTGGCCGTAGCCAGGGAATCGCCTGGGTACGAGCAGTACTTC	CASSLAVARESPGYEQYF
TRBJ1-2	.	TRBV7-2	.	TGTGCCAGATACGCCCCTAATGATGGCTACACCTTC	CARYAPNDGYTF
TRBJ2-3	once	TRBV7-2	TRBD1	TGTGCCAGCAGCTTACTGACAGGGGGCCCAGATACGCAGTATTTT	CASSLLTGGPDTQYF
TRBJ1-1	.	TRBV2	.	TGTGCCAGCAGTGAATTAGCTCAGGGCCGGCAAGGGAACACTGAAGCTTTCTTT	CASSELAQGRQGNTEAFF
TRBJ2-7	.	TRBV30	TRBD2	TGTGCCTGGAGTGTATGGGGGGGAAGAGACTACGAGCAGTACTTC	CAWSVWGGRDYEQYF
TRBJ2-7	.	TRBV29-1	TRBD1	TGCAGCGTTGGGCCGGGACAGGGTACCTACGAGCAGTACTTC	CSVGPGQGTYEQYF
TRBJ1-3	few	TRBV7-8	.	TGTGCCAGCAGCTCGCGTCAGGGCTCTGGAAACACCATATATTTT	CASSSRQGSGNTIYF
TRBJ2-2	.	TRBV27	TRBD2	TGTGCCAGCAGTCCGGGGGGGCGGGGCACCGGGGAGCTGTTTTTT	CASSPGGRGTGELFF
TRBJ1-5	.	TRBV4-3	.	TGCGCCAGCAGCCAAGAATGGGGGGTACAGCCCCAGCATTTT	CASSQEWGVQPQHF
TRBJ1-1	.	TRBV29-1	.	TGCAGCGTTGAAGGGGGACTGGAGGACACTGAAGCTTTCTTT	CSVEGGLEDTEAFF
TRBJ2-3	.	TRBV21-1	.	TGTGCCAGCGGCAATACAGGGGTGACAGATACGCAGTATTTT	CASGNTGVTDTQYF
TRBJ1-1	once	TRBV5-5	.	TGTGCCAGCAGCTTGTGCCGCAACGCCGGACAGCGGAACACTGAAGCTTTCTTT	CASSLCRNAGQRNTEAFF
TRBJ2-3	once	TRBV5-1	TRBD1	TGCGCCAGCAGCAGGGACAGTCACTTTGGCACAGATACGCAGTATTTT	CASSRDSHFGTDTQYF
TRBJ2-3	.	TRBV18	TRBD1	TGTGCCAGCTCCACCAGTAGAGGGGGCGCAGATACGCAGTATTTT	CASSTSRGGADTQYF
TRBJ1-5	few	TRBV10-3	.	TGTGCCATCAGTGAAGAGGGGGACAATCAGCCCCAGCATTTT	CAISEEGDNQPQHF
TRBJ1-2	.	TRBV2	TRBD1	TGTGCCAGCAGTGTCCCCATGACAGGGTTTGGCTACACCTTC	CASSVPMTGFGYTF
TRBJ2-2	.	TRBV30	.	TGTGCCTGGAGTGCCAGGGCGGGGCGGGAGCTGTTTTTT	CAWSARAGRELFF
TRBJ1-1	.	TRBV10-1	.	TGCGCCAGCAGTGAGTCGAAGGGGTCAGGTACGAACACTGAAGCTTTCTTT	CASSESKGSGTNTEAFF
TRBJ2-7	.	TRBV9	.	TGTGCCAGCAGAGGAGGGTGTTGCGAGCAGTACTTC	CASRGGCCEQYF
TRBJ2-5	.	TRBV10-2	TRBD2	TGCGCCAGCAGAGGGACTAGCGGGGGGGCCGGGGAGACCCAGTACTTC	CASRGTSGGAGETQYF
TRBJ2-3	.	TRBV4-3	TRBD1	TGCGCCAGCAGCCAAGTAAGGAACAGGGGACCCCCGGATACGCAGTATTTT	CASSQVRNRGPPDTQYF
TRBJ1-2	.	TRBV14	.	TGTGCCAGCAGCCAAAGGCAGGACTATGGCTACACCTTC	CASSQRQDYGYTF
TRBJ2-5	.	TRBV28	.	TGTGCCAGCAACCTACGGACTGGGCAAGAGACCCAGTACTTC	CASNLRTGQETQYF
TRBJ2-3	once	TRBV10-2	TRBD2	TGCGCCAGCAGGGGTATAGCGGGGGCCGTCGATACGCAGTATTTT	CASRGIAGAVDTQYF
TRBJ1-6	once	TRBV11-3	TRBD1	TGTGCCAGCGAAGATGAAGCGACGGGACAGCATAATTCACCCCTCCACTTT	CASEDEATGQHNSPLHF
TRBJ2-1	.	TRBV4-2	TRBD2	TGTGCCAGCAGCCAAAGGTTAGCGGGGGGGCCCGGTGAGCAGTTCTTC	CASSQRLAGGPGEQFF
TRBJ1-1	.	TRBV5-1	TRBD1	TGCGCCAGCAGCTTTCCCCCCCGGACAGGGGGTTTAATCTGGGACACTGAAGCTTTCTTT	CASSFPPRTGGLIWDTEAFF
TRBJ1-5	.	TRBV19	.	TGTGCCAGCTACGGGCGGGGCAATCAGCCCCAGCATTTT	CASYGRGNQPQHF
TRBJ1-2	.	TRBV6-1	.	TGTGCCAGCAGTGAAGTAGTGGAGGGACATGGCTACACCTTC	CASSEVVEGHGYTF
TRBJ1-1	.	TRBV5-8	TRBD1	TGTGCCAGCAGCTTCGGGACAGATAACACTGAAGCTTTCTTT	CASSFGTDNTEAFF
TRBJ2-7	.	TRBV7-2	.	TGTGCCAGCAGCTCGTGGGGGCAGGCGGGCATCTACGAGCAGTACTTC	CASSSWGQAGIYEQYF
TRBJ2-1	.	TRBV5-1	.	TGCGCCAGCAGCTACTCAAATGGAGTGCCACGGGAACCCTACAATGAGCAGTTCTTC	CASSYSNGVPREPYNEQFF
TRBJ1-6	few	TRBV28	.	TGTGCCAGCAGAGGACAGCTAAATAATTCACCCCTCCACTTT	CASRGQLNNSPLHF
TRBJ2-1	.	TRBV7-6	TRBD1	TGTGCCAGCAGCTTAGCGCAAAGGGACAGGCGCTACAATGAGCAGTTCTTC	CASSLAQRDRRYNEQFF
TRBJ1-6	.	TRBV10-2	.	TGCGCCAGCAGTGACATTATCGGGTCAACTCATTCACCCCTCCACTTT	CASSDIIGSTHSPLHF
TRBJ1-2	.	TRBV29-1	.	TGCAGCTATTATCCAGGTCATTTAGTGCGCAACTATGGCTACACCTTC	CSYYPGHLVRNYGYTF
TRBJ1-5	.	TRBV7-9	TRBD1	TGTGCCAGCAGCGGACAGGGTAGGCATCAGCCCCAGCATTTT	CASSGQGRHQPQHF
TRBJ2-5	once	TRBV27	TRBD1	TGTGCCAGCAGTTTATCAGGGACAGCCCAAGAGACCCAGTACTTC	CASSLSGTAQETQYF
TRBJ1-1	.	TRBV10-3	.	TGTGCCACCATAGGAGTGAACACTGAAGCTTTCTTT	CATIGVNTEAFF